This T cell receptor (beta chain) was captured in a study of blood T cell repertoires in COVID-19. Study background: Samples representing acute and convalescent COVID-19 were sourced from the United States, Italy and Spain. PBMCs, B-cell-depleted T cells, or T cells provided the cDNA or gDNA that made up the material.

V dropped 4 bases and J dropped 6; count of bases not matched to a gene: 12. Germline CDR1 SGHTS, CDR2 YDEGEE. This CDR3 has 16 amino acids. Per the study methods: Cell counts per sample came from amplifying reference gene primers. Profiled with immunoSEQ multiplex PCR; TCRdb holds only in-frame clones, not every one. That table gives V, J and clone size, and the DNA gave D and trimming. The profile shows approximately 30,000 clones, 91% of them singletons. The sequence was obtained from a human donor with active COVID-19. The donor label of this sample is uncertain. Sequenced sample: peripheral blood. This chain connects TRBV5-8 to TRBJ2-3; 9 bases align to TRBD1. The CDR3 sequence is CASSQPHTGGRDTQYF. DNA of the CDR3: TGTGCCAGCAGCCAGCCCCACACAGGGGGCCGGGATACGCAGTATTTT.